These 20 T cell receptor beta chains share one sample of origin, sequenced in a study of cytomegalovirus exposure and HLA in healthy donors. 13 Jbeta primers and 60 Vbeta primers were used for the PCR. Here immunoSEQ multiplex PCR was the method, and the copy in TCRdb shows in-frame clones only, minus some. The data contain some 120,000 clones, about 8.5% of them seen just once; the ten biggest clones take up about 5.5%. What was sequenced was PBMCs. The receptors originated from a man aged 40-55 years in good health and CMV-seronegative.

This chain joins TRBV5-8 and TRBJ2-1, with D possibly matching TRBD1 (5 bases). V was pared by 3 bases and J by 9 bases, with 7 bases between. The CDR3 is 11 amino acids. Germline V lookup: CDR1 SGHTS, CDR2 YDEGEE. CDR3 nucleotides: TGTGCCAGCAGCTGGACAACTGAGCAGTTCTTC. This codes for CASSWTTEQFF.

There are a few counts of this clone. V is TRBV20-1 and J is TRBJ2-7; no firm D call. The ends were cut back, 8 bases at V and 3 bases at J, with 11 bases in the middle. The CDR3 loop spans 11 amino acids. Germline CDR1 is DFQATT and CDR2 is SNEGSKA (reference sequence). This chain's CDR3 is CSPGSYYEQYF. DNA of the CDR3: TGCAGTCCAGGTTCCTACTACGAGCAGTACTTC.

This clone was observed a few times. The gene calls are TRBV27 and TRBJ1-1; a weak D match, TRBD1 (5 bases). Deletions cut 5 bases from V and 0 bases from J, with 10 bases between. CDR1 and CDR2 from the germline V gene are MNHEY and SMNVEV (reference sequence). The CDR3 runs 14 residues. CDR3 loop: CASSGDFLNTEAFF. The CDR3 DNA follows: TGTGCCAGCAGTGGGGACTTTTTGAACACTGAAGCTTTCTTT.

CDR3 sequence: CASSPLWTANNEQFF. CDR3 coding DNA: TGTGCCAGCAGCCCGCTCTGGACAGCAAACAATGAGCAGTTCTTC. This sequence joins TRBV5-5 and TRBJ2-1; D perhaps matches TRBD1 (6 bases). Germline V gene lookup returns CDR1 SGHKS and CDR2 YYEKEE (reference sequence). Trimming cost V 4 bases and J 5 bases, with 16 bases left between them. The CDR3 sequence is 15 residues long.

CDR3 amino acids: CASSEGASTDTQYF. In DNA, the CDR3 is TGCGCCAGCAGCGAAGGGGCCAGCACAGATACGCAGTATTTT. The rearrangement joins TRBV5-1 to TRBJ2-3, with a possible D match to TRBD1 (5 bases). V shed 4 bases and J shed 0 bases, with 9 bases lying between them. CDR3 length equals 14 residues. Germline-derived CDR1 and CDR2 are SGHRS and YFSETQ.

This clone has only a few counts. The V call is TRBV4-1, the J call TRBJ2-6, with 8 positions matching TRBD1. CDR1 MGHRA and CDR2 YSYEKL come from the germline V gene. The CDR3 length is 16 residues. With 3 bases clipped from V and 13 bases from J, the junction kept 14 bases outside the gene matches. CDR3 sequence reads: CASSHPGQALPGVLTF. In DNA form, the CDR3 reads TGCGCCAGCAGCCACCCGGGACAGGCCCTACCGGGGGTCCTGACTTTC.

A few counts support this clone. The CDR3 spells CASSPSQGEDYGYTF. CDR3 coding DNA: TGTGCCAGCTCACCCAGCCAGGGTGAAGACTATGGCTACACCTTC. This sequence joins TRBV18 and TRBJ1-2; D perhaps matches TRBD1 (5 bases). V was clipped by 3 bases and J by 3 bases, with 14 bases between them. This CDR3 has 15 amino acids. CDR1 and CDR2 (germline): KGHSH, LQKENI. The entire variable domain, with the rest obtained from reference TRBV18 and TRBJ1-2, is as follows: NAGVMQNPRHLVRRRGQEARLRCSPMKGHSHVYWYRQLPEEGLKFMVYLQKENIIDESGMPKERFSAEFPKEGPSILRIQQVVRGDSAAYFCASSPSQGEDYGYTFGSGTRLTVV.

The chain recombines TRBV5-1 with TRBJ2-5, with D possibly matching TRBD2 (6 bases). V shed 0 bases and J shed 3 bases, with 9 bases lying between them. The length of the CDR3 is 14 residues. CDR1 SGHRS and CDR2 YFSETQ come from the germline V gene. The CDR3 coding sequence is TGCGCCAGCAGCTTGGCGTCTAGCGAAGAGACCCAGTACTTC. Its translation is CASSLASSEETQYF.

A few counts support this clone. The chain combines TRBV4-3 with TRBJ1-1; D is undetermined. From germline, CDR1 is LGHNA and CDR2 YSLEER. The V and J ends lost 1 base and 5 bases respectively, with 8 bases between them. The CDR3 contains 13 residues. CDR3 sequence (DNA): TGCGCCAGCAGCCAAGCGGGGAGTACTGAAGCTTTCTTT. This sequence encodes CASSQAGSTEAFF.

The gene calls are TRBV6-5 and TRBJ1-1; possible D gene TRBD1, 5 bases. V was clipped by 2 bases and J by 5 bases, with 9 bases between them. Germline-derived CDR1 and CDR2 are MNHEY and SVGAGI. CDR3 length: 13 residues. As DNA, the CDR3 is TGTGCCAGCAGTTACGTGGGGGGGACTGAAGCTTTCTTT. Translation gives CASSYVGGTEAFF.

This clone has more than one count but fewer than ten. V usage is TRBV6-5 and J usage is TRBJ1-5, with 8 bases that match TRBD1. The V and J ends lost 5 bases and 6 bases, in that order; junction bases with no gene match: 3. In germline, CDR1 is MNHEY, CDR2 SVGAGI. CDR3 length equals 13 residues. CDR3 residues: CASSQGAAQPQHF. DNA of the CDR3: TGTGCCAGCAGTCAGGGGGCGGCTCAGCCCCAGCATTTT.

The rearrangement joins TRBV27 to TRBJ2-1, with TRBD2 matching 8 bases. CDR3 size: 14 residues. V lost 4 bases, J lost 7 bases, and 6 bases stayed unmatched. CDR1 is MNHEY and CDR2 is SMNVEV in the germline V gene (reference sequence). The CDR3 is CASSWTAGENEQFF. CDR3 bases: TGTGCCAGCAGTTGGACAGCGGGGGAGAATGAGCAGTTCTTC.

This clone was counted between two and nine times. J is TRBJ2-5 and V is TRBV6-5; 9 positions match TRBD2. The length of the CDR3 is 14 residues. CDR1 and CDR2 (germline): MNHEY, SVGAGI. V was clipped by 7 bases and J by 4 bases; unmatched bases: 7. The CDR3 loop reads CASTPREGGETQYF. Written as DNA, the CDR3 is TGTGCCAGCACCCCGCGGGAGGGAGGAGAGACCCAGTACTTC.

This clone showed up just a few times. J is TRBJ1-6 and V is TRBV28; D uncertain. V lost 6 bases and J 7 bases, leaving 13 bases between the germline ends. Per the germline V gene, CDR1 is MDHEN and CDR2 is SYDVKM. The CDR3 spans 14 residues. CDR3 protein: CASSPGMGNSPLHF. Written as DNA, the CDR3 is TGTGCCAGCAGCCCCGGGATGGGCAATTCACCCCTCCACTTT. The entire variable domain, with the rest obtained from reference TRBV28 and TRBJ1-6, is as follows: DVKVTQSSRYLVKRTGEKVFLECVQDMDHENMFWYRQDPGLGLRLIYFSYDVKMKEKGDIPEGYSVSREKKERFSLILESASTNQTSMYLCASSPGMGNSPLHFGNGTRLTVT.

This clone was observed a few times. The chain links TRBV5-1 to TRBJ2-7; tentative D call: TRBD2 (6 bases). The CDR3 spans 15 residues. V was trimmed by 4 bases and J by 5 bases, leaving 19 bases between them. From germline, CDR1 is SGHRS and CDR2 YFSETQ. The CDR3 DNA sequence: TGCGCCAGCAGCCCAGAAGGGCGGGGTATCGACGAGCAGTACTTC. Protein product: CASSPEGRGIDEQYF.

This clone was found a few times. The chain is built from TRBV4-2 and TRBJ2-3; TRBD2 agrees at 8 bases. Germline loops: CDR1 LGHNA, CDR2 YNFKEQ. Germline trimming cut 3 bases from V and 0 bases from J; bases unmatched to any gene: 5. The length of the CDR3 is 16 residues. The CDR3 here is CASSHGVAGSTDTQYF. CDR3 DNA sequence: TGTGCCAGCAGCCACGGAGTAGCGGGGAGCACAGATACGCAGTATTTT.

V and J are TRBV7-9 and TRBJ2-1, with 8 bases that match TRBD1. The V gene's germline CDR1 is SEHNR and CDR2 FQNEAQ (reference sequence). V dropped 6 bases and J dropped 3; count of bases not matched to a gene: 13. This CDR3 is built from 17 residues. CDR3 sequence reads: CASRAGQGVSFYNEQFF. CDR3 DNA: TGTGCCAGCAGGGCCGGACAGGGCGTTTCTTTCTACAATGAGCAGTTCTTC.

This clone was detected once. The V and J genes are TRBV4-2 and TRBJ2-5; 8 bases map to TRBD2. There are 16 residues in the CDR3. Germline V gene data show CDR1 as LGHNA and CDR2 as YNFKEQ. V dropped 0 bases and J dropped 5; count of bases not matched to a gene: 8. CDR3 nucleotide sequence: TGTGCCAGCAGCCAAGAGGGCAGCGGGGGTGGGGAGACCCAGTACTTC. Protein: CASSQEGSGGGETQYF.

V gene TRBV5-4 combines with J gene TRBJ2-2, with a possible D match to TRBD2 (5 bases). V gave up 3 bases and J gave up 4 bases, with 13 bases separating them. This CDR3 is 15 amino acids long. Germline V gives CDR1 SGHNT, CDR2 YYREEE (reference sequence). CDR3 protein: CASSSWTLGTGELFF. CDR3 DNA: TGTGCCAGCAGCTCGTGGACTCTTGGCACCGGGGAGCTGTTTTTT.

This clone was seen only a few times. The CDR3 protein is CASSRGDYLRELFF. The CDR3 region has the DNA TGTGCCAGCAGCCGGGGGGACTACCTCCGGGAGCTGTTTTTT. The chain links TRBV5-5 to TRBJ2-2; TRBD2 agrees at 7 bases. Germline V lookup: CDR1 SGHKS, CDR2 YYEKEE (reference sequence). This CDR3 has 14 amino acids. With V trimmed by 4 bases and J by 9 bases, 9 bases remained unmatched.